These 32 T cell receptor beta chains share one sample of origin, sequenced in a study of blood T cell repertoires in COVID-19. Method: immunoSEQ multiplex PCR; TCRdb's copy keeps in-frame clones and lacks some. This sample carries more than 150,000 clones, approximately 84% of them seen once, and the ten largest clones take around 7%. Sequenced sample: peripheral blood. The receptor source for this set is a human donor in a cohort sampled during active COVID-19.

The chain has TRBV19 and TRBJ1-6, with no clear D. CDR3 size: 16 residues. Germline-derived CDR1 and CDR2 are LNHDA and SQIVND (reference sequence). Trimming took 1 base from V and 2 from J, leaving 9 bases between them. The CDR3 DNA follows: TGTGCCAGTAGTATAGTAGGGAGGACCTATAATTCACCCCTCCACTTT. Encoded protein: CASSIVGRTYNSPLHF.

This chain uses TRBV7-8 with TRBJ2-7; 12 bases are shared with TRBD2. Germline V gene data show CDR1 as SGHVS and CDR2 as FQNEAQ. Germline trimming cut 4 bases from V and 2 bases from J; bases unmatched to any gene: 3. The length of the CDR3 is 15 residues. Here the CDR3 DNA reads TGTGCCAGCAGCTCTCTAGCGGGGGGGGCCTACGAGCAGTACTTC. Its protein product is CASSSLAGGAYEQYF.

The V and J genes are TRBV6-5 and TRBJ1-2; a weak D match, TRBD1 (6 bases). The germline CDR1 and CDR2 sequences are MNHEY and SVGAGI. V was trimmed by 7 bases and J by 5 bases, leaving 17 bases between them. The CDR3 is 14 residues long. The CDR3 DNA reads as TGTGCCAGCAAAAAGGGTGGGCAGGGGTATGGCTACACCTTC. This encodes CASKKGGQGYGYTF.

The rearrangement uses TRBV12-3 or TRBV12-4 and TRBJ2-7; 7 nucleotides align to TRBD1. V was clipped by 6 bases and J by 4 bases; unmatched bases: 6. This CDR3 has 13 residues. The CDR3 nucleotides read TGTGCCAGCAGCCGACAGGGTTGGTACGAGCAGTACTTC. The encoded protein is CASSRQGWYEQYF.

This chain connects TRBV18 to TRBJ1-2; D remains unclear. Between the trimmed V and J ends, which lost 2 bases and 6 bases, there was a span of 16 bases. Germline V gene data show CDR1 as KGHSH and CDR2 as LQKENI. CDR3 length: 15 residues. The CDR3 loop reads CASSPGAGTVDGYTF. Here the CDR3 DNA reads TGTGCCAGCTCACCAGGAGCCGGCACGGTGGATGGCTACACCTTC.

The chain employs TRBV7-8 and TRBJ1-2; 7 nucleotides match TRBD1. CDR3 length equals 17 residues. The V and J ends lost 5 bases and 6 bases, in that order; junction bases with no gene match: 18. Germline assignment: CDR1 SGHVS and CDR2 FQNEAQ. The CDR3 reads CASSTHRGIVAEDGYTF. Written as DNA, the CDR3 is TGTGCCAGCAGCACCCACAGGGGAATTGTAGCCGAGGATGGCTACACCTTC.

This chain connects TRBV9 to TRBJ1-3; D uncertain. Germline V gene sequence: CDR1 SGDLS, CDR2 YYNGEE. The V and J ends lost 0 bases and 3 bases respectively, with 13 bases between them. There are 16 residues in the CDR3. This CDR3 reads CASSVDSRAYGNTIYF. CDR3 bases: TGTGCCAGCAGCGTAGATTCCCGTGCGTATGGAAACACCATATATTTT.

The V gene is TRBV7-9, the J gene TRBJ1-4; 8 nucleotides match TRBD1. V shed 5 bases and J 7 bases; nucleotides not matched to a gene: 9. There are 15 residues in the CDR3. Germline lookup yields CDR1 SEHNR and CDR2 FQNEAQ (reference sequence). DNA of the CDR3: TGTGCCAGCAGCCCTCCGACAGGGGCGGCTGAAAAACTGTTTTTT. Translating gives CASSPPTGAAEKLFF.

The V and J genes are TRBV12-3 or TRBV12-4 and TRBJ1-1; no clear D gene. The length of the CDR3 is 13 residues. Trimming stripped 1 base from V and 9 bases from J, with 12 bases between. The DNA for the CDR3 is TGTGCCAGCAGTTTAGACAGCCTTACCAAAGCTTTCTTT. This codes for CASSLDSLTKAFF.

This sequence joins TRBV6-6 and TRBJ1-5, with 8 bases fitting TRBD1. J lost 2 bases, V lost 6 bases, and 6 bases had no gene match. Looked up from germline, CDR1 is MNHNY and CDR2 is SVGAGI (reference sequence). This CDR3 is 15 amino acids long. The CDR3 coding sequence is TGTGCCAGCAGCTGGAACAGGGGGGGCAATCAGCCCCAGCATTTT. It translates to CASSWNRGGNQPQHF.

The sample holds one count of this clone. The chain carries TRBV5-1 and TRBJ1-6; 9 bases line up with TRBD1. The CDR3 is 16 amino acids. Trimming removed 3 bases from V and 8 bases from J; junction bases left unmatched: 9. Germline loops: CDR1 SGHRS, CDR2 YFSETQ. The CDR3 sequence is CASSSAEGQGYSPLHF. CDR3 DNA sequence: TGCGCCAGCAGCTCGGCCGAAGGACAGGGGTATTCACCCCTCCACTTT.

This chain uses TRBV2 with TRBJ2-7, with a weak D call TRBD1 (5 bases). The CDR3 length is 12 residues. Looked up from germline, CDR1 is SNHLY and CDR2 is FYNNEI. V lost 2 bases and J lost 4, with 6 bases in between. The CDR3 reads CASSERGYEQYF. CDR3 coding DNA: TGTGCCAGCAGTGAAAGGGGTTACGAGCAGTACTTC.

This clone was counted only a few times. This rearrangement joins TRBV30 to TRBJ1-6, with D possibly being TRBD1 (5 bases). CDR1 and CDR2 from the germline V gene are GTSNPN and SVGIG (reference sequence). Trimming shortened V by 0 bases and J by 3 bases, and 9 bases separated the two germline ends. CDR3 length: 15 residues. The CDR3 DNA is TGTGCCTGGAGTGTGGAACAGGTCTATAATTCACCCCTCCACTTT. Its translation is CAWSVEQVYNSPLHF.

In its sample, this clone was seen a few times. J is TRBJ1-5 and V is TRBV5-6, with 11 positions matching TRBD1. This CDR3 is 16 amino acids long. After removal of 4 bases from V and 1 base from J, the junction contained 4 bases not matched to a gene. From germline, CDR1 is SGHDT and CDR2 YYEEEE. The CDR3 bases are TGTGCCAGCAGCCTAGGGACAGGGGGAAGCAATCAGCCCCAGCATTTT. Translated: CASSLGTGGSNQPQHF.

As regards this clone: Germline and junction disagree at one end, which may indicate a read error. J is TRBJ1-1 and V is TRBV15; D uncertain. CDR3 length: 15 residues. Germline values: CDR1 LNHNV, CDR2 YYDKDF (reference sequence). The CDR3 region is CATSREYGVRGEAFF. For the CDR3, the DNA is TGTGCCACCAGCCGAGAATATGGGGTGCGGGGTGAAGCTTTCTTT.

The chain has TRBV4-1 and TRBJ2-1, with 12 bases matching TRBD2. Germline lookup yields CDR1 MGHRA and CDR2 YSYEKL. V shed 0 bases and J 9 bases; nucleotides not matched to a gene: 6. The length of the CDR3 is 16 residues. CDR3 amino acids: CASSQETSGGHGEQFF. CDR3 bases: TGCGCCAGCAGCCAAGAAACTAGCGGGGGGCATGGTGAGCAGTTCTTC.

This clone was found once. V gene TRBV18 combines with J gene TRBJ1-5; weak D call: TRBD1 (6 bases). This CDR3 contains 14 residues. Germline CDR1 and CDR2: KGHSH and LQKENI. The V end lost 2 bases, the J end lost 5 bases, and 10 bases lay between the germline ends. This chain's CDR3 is CASSPNRVDQPQHF. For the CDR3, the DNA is TGTGCCAGCTCACCAAACAGGGTAGATCAGCCCCAGCATTTT. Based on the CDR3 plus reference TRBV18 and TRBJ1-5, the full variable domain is NAGVMQNPRHLVRRRGQEARLRCSPMKGHSHVYWYRQLPEEGLKFMVYLQKENIIDESGMPKERFSAEFPKEGPSILRIQQVVRGDSAAYFCASSPNRVDQPQHFGDGTRLSIL.

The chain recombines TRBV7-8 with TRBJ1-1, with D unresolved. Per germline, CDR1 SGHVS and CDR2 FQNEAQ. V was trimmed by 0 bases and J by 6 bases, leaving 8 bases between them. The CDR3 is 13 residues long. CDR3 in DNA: TGTGCCAGCAGCTTAGCGCAGGTTGCTGAAGCTTTCTTT. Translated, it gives CASSLAQVAEAFF.

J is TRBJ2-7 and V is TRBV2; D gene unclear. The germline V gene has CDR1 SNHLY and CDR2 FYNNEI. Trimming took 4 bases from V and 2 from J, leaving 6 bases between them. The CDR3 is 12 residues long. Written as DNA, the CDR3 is TGTGCCAGCAGTGGTGGAGCCTACGAGCAGTACTTC. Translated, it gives CASSGGAYEQYF. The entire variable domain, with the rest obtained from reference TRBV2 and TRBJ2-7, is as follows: EPEVTQTPSHQVTQMGQEVILRCVPISNHLYFYWYRQILGQKVEFLVSFYNNEISEKSEIFDDQFSVERPDGSNFTLKIRSTKLEDSAMYFCASSGGAYEQYFGPGTRLTVT.

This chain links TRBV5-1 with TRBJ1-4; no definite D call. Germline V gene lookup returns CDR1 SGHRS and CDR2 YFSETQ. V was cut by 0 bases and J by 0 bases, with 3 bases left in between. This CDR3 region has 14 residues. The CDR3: CASSLAATNEKLFF. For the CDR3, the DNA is TGCGCCAGCAGCTTGGCGGCAACTAATGAAAAACTGTTTTTT.

The CDR3 here is CASSGRLAGGSTDTQYF. For the CDR3, the DNA is TGTGCCAGCAGCGGAAGACTAGCGGGGGGAAGCACAGATACGCAGTATTTT. The chain recombines TRBV9 with TRBJ2-3; 13 nucleotides line up with TRBD2. Per the germline V gene, CDR1 is SGDLS and CDR2 is YYNGEE. The CDR3 length is 17 residues. J was trimmed by 0 bases and V by 3 bases; bases with no gene match: 4.

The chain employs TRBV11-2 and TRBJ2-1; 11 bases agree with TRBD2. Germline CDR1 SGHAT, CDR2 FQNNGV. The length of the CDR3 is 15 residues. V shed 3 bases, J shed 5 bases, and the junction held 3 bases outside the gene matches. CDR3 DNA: TGTGCCAGCAGCTTGACTAGCGGGGTCCACAATGAGCAGTTCTTC. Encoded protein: CASSLTSGVHNEQFF.

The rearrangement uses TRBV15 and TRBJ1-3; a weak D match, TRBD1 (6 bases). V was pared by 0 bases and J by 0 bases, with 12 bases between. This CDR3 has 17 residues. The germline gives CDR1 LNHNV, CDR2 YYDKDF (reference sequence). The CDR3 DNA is TGTGCCACCAGCAGAGATTCAGGGGCGTACTCTGGAAACACCATATATTTT. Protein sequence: CATSRDSGAYSGNTIYF.

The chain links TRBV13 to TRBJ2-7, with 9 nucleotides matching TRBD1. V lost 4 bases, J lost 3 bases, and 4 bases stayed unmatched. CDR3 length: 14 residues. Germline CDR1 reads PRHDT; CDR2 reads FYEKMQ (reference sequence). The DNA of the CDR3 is TGTGCCAGCAGCTCGCCGGGACAGGGCTACGAGCAGTACTTC. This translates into CASSSPGQGYEQYF. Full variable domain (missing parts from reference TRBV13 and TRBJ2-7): AAGVIQSPRHLIKEKRETATLKCYPIPRHDTVYWYQQGPGQDPQFLISFYEKMQSDKGSIPDRFSAQQFSDYHSELNMSSLELGDSALYFCASSSPGQGYEQYFGPGTRLTVT.

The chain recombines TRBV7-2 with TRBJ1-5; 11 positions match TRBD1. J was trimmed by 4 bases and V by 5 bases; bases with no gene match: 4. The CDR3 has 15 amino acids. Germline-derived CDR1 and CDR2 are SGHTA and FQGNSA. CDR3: CASSGQGALNQPQHF. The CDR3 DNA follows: TGTGCCAGCAGCGGACAGGGGGCTTTGAATCAGCCCCAGCATTTT. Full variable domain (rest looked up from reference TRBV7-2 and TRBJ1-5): GAGVSQSPSNKVTEKGKDVELRCDPISGHTALYWYRQSLGQGLEFLIYFQGNSAPDKSGLPSDRFSAERTGGSVSTLTIQRTQQEDSAVYLCASSGQGALNQPQHFGDGTRLSIL.

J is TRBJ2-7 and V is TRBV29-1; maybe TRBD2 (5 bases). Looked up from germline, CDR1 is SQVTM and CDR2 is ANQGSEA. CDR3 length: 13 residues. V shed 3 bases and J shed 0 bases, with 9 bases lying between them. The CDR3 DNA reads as TGCAGCGTTGAGTTCCGGGACTCCTACGAGCAGTACTTC. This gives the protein CSVEFRDSYEQYF.

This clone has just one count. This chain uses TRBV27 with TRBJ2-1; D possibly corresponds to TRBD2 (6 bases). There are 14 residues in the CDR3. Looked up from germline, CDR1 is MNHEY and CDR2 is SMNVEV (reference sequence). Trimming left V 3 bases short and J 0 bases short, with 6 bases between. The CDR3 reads CASSFGSSYNEQFF. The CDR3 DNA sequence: TGTGCCAGCAGTTTCGGGAGCTCCTACAATGAGCAGTTCTTC.

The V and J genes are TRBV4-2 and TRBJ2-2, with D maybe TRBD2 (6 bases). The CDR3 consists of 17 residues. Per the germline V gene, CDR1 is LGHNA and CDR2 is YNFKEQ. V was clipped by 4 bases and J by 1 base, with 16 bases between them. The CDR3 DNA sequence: TGTGCCAGCAGCCCCTTACGAGCGGGCGAGAACACCGGGGAGCTGTTTTTT. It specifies CASSPLRAGENTGELFF.

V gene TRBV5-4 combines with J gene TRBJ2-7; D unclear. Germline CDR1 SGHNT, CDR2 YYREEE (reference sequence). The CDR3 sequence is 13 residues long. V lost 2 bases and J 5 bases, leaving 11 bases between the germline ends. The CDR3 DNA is TGTGCCAGCAGCTTAAATCTTTTTGACGAGCAGTACTTC. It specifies CASSLNLFDEQYF.

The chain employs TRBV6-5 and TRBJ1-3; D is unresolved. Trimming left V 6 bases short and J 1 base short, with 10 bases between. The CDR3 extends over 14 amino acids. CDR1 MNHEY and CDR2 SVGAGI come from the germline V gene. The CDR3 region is CASSLAGSGNTIYF. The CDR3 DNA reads TGTGCCAGCAGCTTAGCGGGGTCTGGAAACACCATATATTTT.

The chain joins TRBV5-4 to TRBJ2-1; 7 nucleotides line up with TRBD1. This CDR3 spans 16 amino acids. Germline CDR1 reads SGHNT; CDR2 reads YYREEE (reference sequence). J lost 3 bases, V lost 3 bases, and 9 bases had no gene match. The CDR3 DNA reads TGTGCCAGCAGCTCACTAACCGGGACAGACTACAATGAGCAGTTCTTC. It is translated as CASSSLTGTDYNEQFF.

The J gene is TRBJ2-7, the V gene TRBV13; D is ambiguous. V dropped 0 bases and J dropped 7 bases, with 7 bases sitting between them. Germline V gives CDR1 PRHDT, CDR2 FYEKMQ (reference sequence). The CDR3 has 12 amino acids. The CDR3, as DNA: TGTGCCAGCAGCTTAGGACGACAAGAGCAGTACTTC. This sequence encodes CASSLGRQEQYF.